These T cell receptor beta chains were read from a single sample in a study of shared clonotypes between healthy human individuals. Produced via immunoSEQ multiplex PCR; TCRdb's table is partial and in-frame only. This table holds around 500,000 clones, roughly 77% found once. The sequenced sample consisted of PBMCs. The receptors originated from a middle-aged woman in good health. Some clones in this sample may be carry-over from other donors' samples. Both conserved end residues are part of each CDR3. A D gene is named only where the DNA matches it firmly. The listing skips clone size in some rows; elsewhere it reads once, few, many or a size class.

TRBD2	NA	TRBJ2-3	TRBV5-4	CASSLLAGESTDTQYF	TGTGCCAGCAGCTTGTTAGCGGGGGAGAGCACAGATACGCAGTATTTT
TRBD2	NA	TRBJ2-3	TRBV30	CAWRAGLARGYTQYF	TGTGCCTGGAGAGCGGGACTAGCGAGGGGGTATACGCAGTATTTT
NA	few	TRBJ2-7	TRBV27	CASSLGQHASEQYF	TGTGCCAGCAGTTTAGGACAACATGCGTCCGAGCAGTACTTC
NA	NA	TRBJ1-2	TRBV28	CASMRSGGYTF	TGTGCCAGCATGAGGTCAGGCGGCTACACCTTC
TRBD2	NA	TRBJ2-1	TRBV2	CASSPAGGPEQFF	TGTGCCAGCAGCCCAGCGGGAGGGCCTGAGCAGTTCTTC
TRBD2	NA	TRBJ2-7	TRBV6-5	CASNTGTSAYEQYF	TGTGCCAGCAATACCGGGACTAGCGCCTACGAGCAGTACTTC
NA	NA	TRBJ2-7	TRBV19	CASSSPDRYEQYF	TGTGCCAGTAGTTCCCCGGACAGATACGAGCAGTACTTC
TRBD1	NA	TRBJ2-2	TRBV18	CASSRQGTHTGELFF	TGTGCCAGCTCCAGACAGGGGACCCACACCGGGGAGCTGTTTTTT
NA	NA	TRBJ2-7	TRBV29-1	CSALRTVGEQYF	TGCAGCGCCCTAAGGACAGTAGGCGAGCAGTACTTC
NA	NA	TRBJ2-4	TRBV28	CASTPGYLAKNIQYF	TGTGCCAGCACCCCGGGGTACCTAGCCAAAAACATTCAGTACTTC
TRBD2	few	TRBJ2-5	TRBV7-2	CASSLFASGLQETQYF	TGTGCCAGCAGCTTATTCGCTAGCGGGTTGCAAGAGACCCAGTACTTC
NA	NA	TRBJ1-4	TRBV30	CAWSEETHEKLFF	TGTGCCTGGAGTGAAGAAACCCATGAAAAACTGTTTTTT
TRBD2	NA	TRBJ2-1	TRBV28	CASKLAGGPGYNEQFF	TGTGCCAGCAAACTAGCGGGAGGGCCGGGCTACAATGAGCAGTTCTTC
NA	NA	TRBJ2-1	TRBV7-9	CASSSGIPSDEQFF	TGTGCCAGCAGTAGCGGAATCCCCTCGGATGAGCAGTTCTTC
TRBD2	NA	TRBJ2-1	TRBV19	CASSHLAGDSNEQFF	TGTGCCAGTAGCCACCTAGCGGGAGATTCGAATGAGCAGTTCTTC
NA	NA	TRBJ2-2	TRBV6-6	CASSYSSFSTGELFF	TGTGCCAGCAGTTACTCGTCTTTCAGTACGGGGGAGCTGTTTTTT
TRBD1	many	TRBJ1-4	TRBV5-6	CASSTDRGIREKLFF	TGTGCCAGCAGCACGGACAGGGGAATTCGTGAAAAACTGTTTTTT
NA	few	TRBJ1-2	TRBV7-9	CASSLAGLVAGYTF	TGTGCCAGCAGCTTAGCCGGGCTGGTAGCGGGCTACACCTTC
NA	NA	TRBJ2-5	TRBV9	CASSVGGETQYF	TGTGCCAGCAGCGTTGGGGGAGAGACCCAGTACTTC
NA	NA	TRBJ1-6	TRBV6-1	CASSPVGPDSPLHF	TGTGCCAGCAGTCCTGTTGGGCCAGACTCACCCCTCCACTTT
TRBD1	NA	TRBJ2-5	TRBV27	CASSFGQGVRETQYF	TGTGCCAGCAGCTTCGGACAGGGGGTGAGAGAGACCCAGTACTTC
TRBD1	NA	TRBJ2-1	TRBV10-3	CAIRRTGGADEQFF	TGTGCCATCAGGCGTACAGGGGGCGCGGATGAGCAGTTCTTC
TRBD2	NA	TRBJ2-7	TRBV2	CASSEASGGPYEQYF	TGTGCCAGCAGTGAAGCTAGCGGGGGCCCCTACGAGCAGTACTTC
TRBD2	NA	TRBJ2-5	TRBV5-4	CASSQGLAGKETQYF	TGTGCCAGCAGCCAGGGACTAGCGGGCAAAGAGACCCAGTACTTC
TRBD2	NA	TRBJ2-5	TRBV11-2	CASSLVRGEQTQYF	TGTGCCAGCAGCTTAGTTCGGGGGGAGCAGACCCAGTACTTC
TRBD1	many	TRBJ2-6	TRBV7-2	CASSLAQGAVGANVLTF	TGTGCCAGCAGCTTAGCCCAGGGGGCAGTTGGGGCCAACGTCCTGACTTTC
NA	NA	TRBJ2-5	TRBV29-1	CSVEVYSEETQYF	TGCAGCGTTGAGGTCTACAGCGAAGAGACCCAGTACTTC
TRBD2	NA	TRBJ2-7	TRBV5-1	CASSATSGSFHEQYF	TGCGCCAGCAGCGCGACTAGCGGGAGTTTCCACGAGCAGTACTTC
NA	NA	TRBJ2-7	TRBV11-2	CASSSSGAYEQYF	TGTGCCAGCAGCTCCTCCGGGGCCTACGAGCAGTACTTC
NA	many	TRBJ2-3	TRBV28	CASSFTGSISTDTQYF	TGTGCCAGCAGTTTTACAGGGAGCATTAGCACAGATACGCAGTATTTT
NA	NA	TRBJ2-7	TRBV7-6	CASSLTGREDEQYF	TGTGCCAGCAGCTTAACAGGGAGGGAGGACGAGCAGTACTTC
NA	NA	TRBJ2-1	TRBV30	CAWSLAGQDNEQFF	TGTGCCTGGAGTCTAGCGGGACAGGACAATGAGCAGTTCTTC
NA	NA	TRBJ2-5	TRBV28	CASTRGKETQYF	TGTGCCAGCACACGAGGGAAAGAGACCCAGTACTTC
TRBD2	NA	TRBJ2-1	TRBV15	CATSRAAYSGPYNEQFF	TGTGCCACCAGCAGAGCGGCTTATAGCGGGCCCTACAATGAGCAGTTCTTC
TRBD1	NA	TRBJ2-7	TRBV5-1	CASSLGDSRSYEQYF	TGCGCCAGCAGCTTGGGGGACAGCCGATCCTACGAGCAGTACTTC
TRBD2	NA	TRBJ2-5	TRBV20-1	CSLERGETQYF	TGCAGCCTGGAGCGGGGAGAGACCCAGTACTTC
NA	NA	TRBJ1-5	TRBV7-9	CASSLNPGPGQPQHF	TGTGCCAGCAGCTTAAACCCGGGCCCGGGTCAGCCCCAGCATTTT
NA	NA	TRBJ2-1	TRBV30	CAWSPSDNEQFF	TGTGCCTGGAGTCCAAGCGACAATGAGCAGTTCTTC
TRBD2	few	TRBJ2-3	TRBV7-2	CASSLWTSGVSTDTQYF	TGTGCCAGCAGCTTATGGACTAGCGGGGTTAGCACAGATACGCAGTATTTT
TRBD1	NA	TRBJ2-7	TRBV5-5	CASSLRTGAVEQYF	TGTGCCAGCAGCTTACGGACAGGGGCGGTCGAGCAGTACTTC
TRBD1	NA	TRBJ2-1	TRBV6-1	CASSGDSYSYNEQFF	TGTGCCAGCAGTGGGGACAGTTACTCCTACAATGAGCAGTTCTTC
NA	once	TRBJ2-7	TRBV30	CAWSFGGAGYEQYF	TGTGCCTGGAGTTTTGGGGGGGCGGGCTACGAGCAGTACTTC
NA	NA	TRBJ2-5	TRBV5-1	CASSSPTGTVLQETQYF	TGCGCCAGCAGCTCCCCGACTGGGACGGTTTTACAAGAGACCCAGTACTTC
NA	NA	TRBJ1-1	TRBV19	CASTSGTTVNTEAFF	TGTGCCAGTACCTCGGGAACGACAGTGAACACTGAAGCTTTCTTT
NA	NA	TRBJ2-7	TRBV14	CASSQADTRSYEQYF	TGTGCCAGCAGCCAAGCCGACACGCGCTCCTACGAGCAGTACTTC
NA	NA	TRBJ1-4	TRBV28	CASSSREKLFF	TGTGCCAGCAGTTCAAGAGAAAAACTGTTTTTT
TRBD1	once	TRBJ2-5	TRBV7-7	CASSSGQGIRETQYF	TGTGCTAGCAGCTCGGGACAGGGCATCAGGGAGACCCAGTACTTC
NA	NA	TRBJ2-5	TRBV29-1	CSVEGRRGETQYF	TGCAGCGTTGAGGGCAGGAGGGGAGAGACCCAGTACTTC
TRBD1	NA	TRBJ1-1	TRBV28	CASSPTGRVGNTEAFF	TGTGCCAGCAGCCCGACAGGGCGGGTTGGGAACACTGAAGCTTTCTTT
TRBD2	once	TRBJ2-7	TRBV10-2	CASTSGSQGEQYF	TGCGCCAGTACTAGCGGGTCTCAGGGGGAGCAGTACTTC